This T cell receptor beta chain was profiled in a study of T-cell memory formation after mild COVID-19. Study summary: In these data, TCR clusters were largely donor specific. Study-wide results and caveats: That cross-reactive memory joined was suggested by some responding clones appearing in pre-infection memory.

In the case of this clonotype: Antigen: not known.

UMIs and sample barcodes were carried by the TCR alpha and TCR beta cDNA libraries that 5'RACE produced using constant-segment primers. TCRdb called the 5' RACE reads again in MiXCR, with one record for every CDR3 protein. The sample includes about 38,000 distinct CDR3 sequences, more than 9.5% of them seen just once. Germline CDR1 is SQVTM and CDR2 is ANQGSEA. CDR3 length equals 12 residues. The V end lost 4 bases, the J end lost 5 bases, and 12 bases lay between the germline ends. J is TRBJ2-7 and V is TRBV29-1; tentative D call: TRBD2 (6 bases). The clonotype was recovered from a young man who had mild COVID-19 (a few samples of this study predate the infection). Cell type and time point are not known. Sequencing input: PBMCs or a T cell subset sorted from them (not recorded which). CDR3 nucleotide sequence: TGCAGCGTTGGAGGGGCGGGAAACGAGCAGTACTTC. It codes for CSVGGAGNEQYF.